This T cell receptor (beta chain) derives from a study of shared clonotypes between healthy human individuals. Points from the study as a whole: Naive CD4 clonotype sharing across a handful of donors was around 5.5%.

Repertoires were generated with immunoSEQ multiplex PCR, while TCRdb's copy carries only in-frame clones and drops some. The sample contains around 300,000 clones, around 90% of which appear only once. Concerning this clone: Its antigen is still unknown.

The length of the CDR3 is 16 residues. V was clipped by 1 base and J by 0 bases, with 12 bases between them. Germline loops: CDR1 MGHRA, CDR2 YSYEKL. The rearrangement links TRBV4-1 to TRBJ1-1; TRBD1 might be the D (5 bases). Sequencing was carried out using memory CD8+ T cells sorted from blood. Indicated subset: CD45RO+ cells pooled with CCR7-negative TemRA cells. The TCR originated in a man aged 18 to 29 in good health. The CDR3: CASSQGRGWVNTEAFF. DNA for the CDR3: TGCGCCAGCAGCCAAGGACGGGGGTGGGTGAACACTGAAGCTTTCTTT.